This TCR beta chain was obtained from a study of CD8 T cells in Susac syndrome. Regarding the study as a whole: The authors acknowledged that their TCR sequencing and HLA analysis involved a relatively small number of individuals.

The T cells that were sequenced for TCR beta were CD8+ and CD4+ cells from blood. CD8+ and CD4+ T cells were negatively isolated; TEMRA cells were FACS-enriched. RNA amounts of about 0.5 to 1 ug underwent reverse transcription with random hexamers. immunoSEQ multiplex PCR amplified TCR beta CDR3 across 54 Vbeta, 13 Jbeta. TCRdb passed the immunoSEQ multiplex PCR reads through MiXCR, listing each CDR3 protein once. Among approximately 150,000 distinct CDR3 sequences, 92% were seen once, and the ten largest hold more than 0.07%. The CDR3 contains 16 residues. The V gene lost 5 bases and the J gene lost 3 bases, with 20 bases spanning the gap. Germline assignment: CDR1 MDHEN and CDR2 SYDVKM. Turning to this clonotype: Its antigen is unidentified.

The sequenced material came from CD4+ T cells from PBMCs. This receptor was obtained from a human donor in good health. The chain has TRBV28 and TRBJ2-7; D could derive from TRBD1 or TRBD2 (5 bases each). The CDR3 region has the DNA TGTGCCAGCAGTATCACATCCGGGACCCCAAACTACGAGCAGTACTTC. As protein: CASSITSGTPNYEQYF.